A selection of T cell receptor beta chains follows, all from one sample in a study of T cell changes during pregnancy in multiple sclerosis. Libraries were prepared by immunoSEQ multiplex PCR; TCRdb keeps only in-frame clonotypes and omits some of them. The repertoire has 84,000 or so clones, about 94% of them found once; the top ten carry 2.5%. The sample consisted of peripheral blood, taken in the third trimester of pregnancy. Receptors were obtained from a female donor with multiple sclerosis, enrolled in a pregnancy study. Each CDR3 is given with its conserved first and last residue. D genes are given only for firm matches. Clone size is shown for a subset of rows, as once, few, many or a class of expanded clone.

-	TRBV7-8	-	TRBJ2-4	CASSLGLPGMRDF	TGTGCCAGCAGCTTAGGCCTGCCGGGGATGAGGGACTTC
-	TRBV5-6	-	TRBJ2-7	CASSLRQGSYEQYF	TGTGCCAGCAGCTTGCGGCAGGGCTCCTACGAGCAGTACTTC
-	TRBV9	-	TRBJ2-2	CAGQGNTGELFF	TGTGCCGGACAAGGGAACACCGGGGAGCTGTTTTTT
-	TRBV5-6	-	TRBJ2-7	CASSGEQGKFYEQYF	TGTGCCAGCAGCGGCGAACAGGGAAAATTCTACGAGCAGTACTTC
-	TRBV4-2	-	TRBJ1-1	CASTTNSQAYSEAFF	TGTGCCAGCACCACCAATTCTCAGGCCTATTCCGAAGCTTTCTTT
-	TRBV9	-	TRBJ1-1	CASSATDQNTEAFF	TGTGCCAGCAGCGCTACAGATCAGAACACTGAAGCTTTCTTT
-	TRBV5-1	-	TRBJ2-3	CASSPDSTTDTQYF	TGCGCCAGCAGCCCGGACAGTACAACAGATACGCAGTATTTT
-	TRBV7-9	-	TRBJ2-7	CASSLAQGSKGQGRLKQYF	TGTGCCAGCAGCTTAGCGCAGGGATCTAAGGGACAAGGACGCCTCAAGCAGTACTTC
-	TRBV7-8	-	TRBJ2-2	CASSSKPGQQAGELFF	TGTGCCAGCAGCTCAAAACCGGGACAACAGGCCGGGGAGCTGTTTTTT
-	TRBV2	-	TRBJ2-1	CASSETAPYNEQFF	TGTGCCAGCAGTGAAACTGCCCCCTACAATGAGCAGTTCTTC
-	TRBV7-6	-	TRBJ1-2	CASSLDAGTGGYTF	TGTGCCAGCAGCTTAGATGCGGGGACGGGCGGCTACACCTTC
-	TRBV27	-	TRBJ2-3	CASTDSTDTQYF	TGTGCCAGCACCGACTCCACAGATACGCAGTATTTT
TRBD1	TRBV30	once	TRBJ1-3	CAWSKGQPLSGNTIYF	TGTGCCTGGAGTAAGGGACAGCCACTTTCTGGAAACACCATATATTTT
TRBD1	TRBV30	-	TRBJ1-3	CAWSYRQGNTIYF	TGTGCCTGGAGTTACAGACAGGGTAACACCATATATTTT
-	TRBV27	-	TRBJ2-7	CASSLFPPDSGRGEQYF	TGTGCCAGCAGTTTATTCCCTCCGGACTCCGGACGAGGCGAGCAGTACTTC
-	TRBV18	-	TRBJ1-6	CASSPPKCQVGNSPLHF	TGTGCCAGCTCACCACCGAAGTGTCAGGTAGGTAATTCACCCCTCCACTTT
TRBD1	TRBV2	-	TRBJ1-4	CAHSTGVGNEKLFF	TGTGCCCACTCGACAGGGGTCGGTAATGAAAAACTGTTTTTT
TRBD1	TRBV5-6	-	TRBJ2-1	CASSLAYWDRVQGPNEQFF	TGTGCCAGCAGCTTGGCCTATTGGGACAGGGTACAGGGACCTAATGAGCAGTTCTTC
TRBD1	TRBV15	-	TRBJ1-1	CATSRVAGGMNTEAFF	TGTGCCACCAGCAGAGTGGCAGGGGGAATGAACACTGAAGCTTTCTTT
-	TRBV21-1	-	TRBJ1-1	CASSKLPPGWVTEAFF	TGTGCCAGCAGCAAGCTCCCTCCAGGCTGGGTCACTGAAGCTTTCTTT
-	TRBV6-4	-	TRBJ1-2	CASSKQYGANYGYTF	TGTGCCAGCAGTAAACAATACGGAGCTAACTATGGCTACACCTTC
TRBD2	TRBV7-9	few	TRBJ2-5	CASSFSGRGERETQYF	TGTGCCAGCAGCTTTTCAGGGCGGGGGGAGCGGGAGACCCAGTACTTC
TRBD1	TRBV9	-	TRBJ2-1	CASSPRDRGSPFGQFF	TGTGCCAGCAGCCCCCGGGACAGGGGCTCCCCTTTTGGGCAGTTCTTC
-	TRBV2	-	TRBJ1-2	CASSSVTWTQHYGYTF	TGTGCCAGCAGTTCGGTGACTTGGACACAGCACTATGGCTACACCTTC
-	TRBV7-7	-	TRBJ1-6	CASSSGGNSPLHF	TGTGCTAGCAGCTCCGGGGGGAATTCACCCCTCCACTTT
-	TRBV19	once	TRBJ2-7	CASSIGHSYEQYF	TGTGCCAGTAGTATCGGACATTCCTACGAGCAGTACTTC
-	TRBV6-1	-	TRBJ2-3	CASTAGVPTDTQYF	TGTGCCAGCACGGCCGGGGTCCCCACAGATACGCAGTATTTT
-	TRBV5-4	-	TRBJ1-1	CASSLGGFDSATYAFF	TGTGCCAGCAGCTTGGGGGGTTTCGACAGCGCGACTTATGCTTTCTTT
TRBD1	TRBV4-1	medium-sized	TRBJ1-2	CASSHVPGGGYGYTF	TGCGCCAGCAGCCACGTCCCAGGGGGCGGCTATGGCTACACCTTC
-	TRBV7-9	-	TRBJ1-1	CASSFSAVGEAFF	TGTGCCAGCAGCTTTAGTGCGGTTGGGGAAGCTTTCTTT
TRBD2	TRBV7-6	-	TRBJ2-1	CASSLESAGAYNEQFF	TGTGCCAGCAGCTTAGAGTCGGCGGGGGCCTACAATGAGCAGTTCTTC
-	TRBV19	many	TRBJ1-6	CATEGAYNSPLHF	TGTGCCACGGAAGGGGCCTATAATTCACCCCTCCACTTT
-	TRBV7-2	-	TRBJ2-7	CASSSTQASYEQYF	TGTGCCAGCAGCTCAACCCAAGCGTCCTACGAGCAGTACTTC
-	TRBV2	-	TRBJ1-2	CASSEWPAGGYTF	TGTGCCAGCAGTGAATGGCCTGCCGGGGGCTACACCTTC
-	TRBV6-5	-	TRBJ1-2	CASSQGVGYTF	TGTGCCAGCAGCCAGGGTGTTGGCTACACCTTC
TRBD1	TRBV18	-	TRBJ2-2	CASSPRTGNTGELFF	TGTGCCAGCTCACCGAGGACAGGGAACACCGGGGAGCTGTTTTTT
-	TRBV18	once	TRBJ2-7	CASSGGQSGEQYF	TGTGCCAGCTCCGGAGGACAGTCCGGCGAGCAGTACTTC
-	TRBV9	-	TRBJ2-2	CASSLISGGLTGELFF	TGTGCCAGCAGCCTTATTTCGGGGGGCCTAACCGGGGAGCTGTTTTTT
-	TRBV27	-	TRBJ1-1	CASSLSGGGGTEAFF	TGTGCCAGCAGTTTATCGGGGGGAGGAGGCACTGAAGCTTTCTTT
-	TRBV19	-	TRBJ1-2	CASSQDRLYGYTF	TGTGCCAGTAGCCAGGACAGACTTTATGGCTACACCTTC
TRBD2	TRBV29-1	-	TRBJ2-5	CSAPVAGGLETQYF	TGCAGTGCTCCAGTAGCGGGGGGGCTAGAGACCCAGTACTTC
TRBD1	TRBV6-6	-	TRBJ1-2	CASSSGQGESGYTF	TGTGCCAGCAGCTCCGGACAGGGGGAAAGTGGCTACACCTTC
-	TRBV7-9	-	TRBJ2-5	CASSSITSETQYF	TGTGCCAGCAGCTCCATCACTAGCGAGACCCAGTACTTC
TRBD2	TRBV9	-	TRBJ2-4	CASSVTSGLAKNIQYF	TGTGCCAGCAGCGTCACTAGCGGACTAGCCAAAAACATTCAGTACTTC
-	TRBV5-5	once	TRBJ1-1	CASSLAQGAQEAFF	TGTGCCAGCAGCTTGGCGCAGGGCGCCCAGGAGGCTTTCTTT
-	TRBV10-3	-	TRBJ1-6	CAISESVQAPNSPLHF	TGTGCCATCAGTGAGTCGGTTCAGGCGCCGAATTCACCCCTCCACTTT
TRBD1	TRBV30	-	TRBJ2-7	CAWRSPGQGGMEQYF	TGTGCCTGGAGGTCCCCTGGACAGGGGGGTATGGAGCAGTACTTC
TRBD1	TRBV5-1	-	TRBJ1-2	CASSSGTGVDGYTF	TGCGCCAGCAGCTCCGGGACAGGGGTAGATGGCTACACCTTC
-	TRBV11-2	-	TRBJ1-6	CASSPVRQASNSPLHF	TGTGCCAGCAGCCCCGTCCGGCAGGCGTCTAATTCACCCCTCCACTTT
-	TRBV13	-	TRBJ1-2	CASSSDSYYGYTF	TGTGCCAGCAGCTCGGACAGTTACTATGGCTACACCTTC
-	TRBV20-1	-	TRBJ2-1	CSASRGNEQFF	TGCAGTGCTAGCCGGGGCAATGAGCAGTTCTTC
TRBD1	TRBV27	-	TRBJ1-2	CASSPGQGAVGYTF	TGTGCCAGCAGCCCGGGACAGGGGGCTGTTGGCTACACCTTC
TRBD2	TRBV27	-	TRBJ2-3	CASSLSRGGLAGRNTQYF	TGTGCCAGCAGTTTATCCCGGGGTGGCCTAGCGGGGAGGAATACGCAGTATTTT
TRBD1	TRBV10-3	-	TRBJ1-1	CAIRPPGQGTEAFF	TGTGCCATCAGGCCGCCGGGACAGGGAACTGAAGCTTTCTTT
TRBD2	TRBV12-5	-	TRBJ2-5	CASGPPGLALDGETQYF	TGTGCTAGTGGACCGCCGGGACTAGCGTTAGACGGGGAGACCCAGTACTTC
TRBD2	TRBV6-6	-	TRBJ2-2	CASRQGLAGVTGELFF	TGTGCCAGCAGACAGGGACTAGCGGGGGTCACCGGGGAGCTGTTTTTT
-	TRBV6-1	few	TRBJ1-2	CASSDRRDYTF	TGTGCCAGCAGTGACAGGCGAGACTACACCTTC
-	TRBV29-1	-	TRBJ1-2	CSVVGGNYGYTF	TGCAGCGTTGTTGGAGGCAACTATGGCTACACCTTC
-	TRBV2	-	TRBJ2-1	CASSFGTPKTNEQFF	TGTGCCAGCAGTTTCGGGACTCCCAAAACCAATGAGCAGTTCTTC
TRBD2	TRBV18	-	TRBJ2-2	CASSLTSGGNTGELFF	TGTGCCAGCTCACTGACTAGCGGGGGGAACACCGGGGAGCTGTTTTTT